The following is a T cell receptor (beta chain) sequence with its context. A read error may produce the germline difference seen at one junction end. This sample was included in a study of CD4 and CD8 cells across lung adenocarcinoma regions. TCRdb re-analysed the PCR reads in MiXCR, keeping a single row per CDR3 protein. The table shows some 7,600 distinct CDR3 sequences, with 35% to 50% occurring only once. CDR3 size: 15 residues. The germline gives CDR1 MNHNS, CDR2 SASEGT. This chain links TRBV6-1 with TRBJ2-3; a possible D gene is TRBD2 (6 bases). The receptor was isolated from a male donor with lung adenocarcinoma. The CD4 and CD8 labels of this study may be unreliable. The sequencing input was CD8+ T cells from the center of a lung tumor. CDR3: CASSAGLWSKDTQYF. In DNA form, the CDR3 reads TGTGCCAGCAGCGCGGGGCTGTGGAGCAAAGATACTCAGTACTTT.